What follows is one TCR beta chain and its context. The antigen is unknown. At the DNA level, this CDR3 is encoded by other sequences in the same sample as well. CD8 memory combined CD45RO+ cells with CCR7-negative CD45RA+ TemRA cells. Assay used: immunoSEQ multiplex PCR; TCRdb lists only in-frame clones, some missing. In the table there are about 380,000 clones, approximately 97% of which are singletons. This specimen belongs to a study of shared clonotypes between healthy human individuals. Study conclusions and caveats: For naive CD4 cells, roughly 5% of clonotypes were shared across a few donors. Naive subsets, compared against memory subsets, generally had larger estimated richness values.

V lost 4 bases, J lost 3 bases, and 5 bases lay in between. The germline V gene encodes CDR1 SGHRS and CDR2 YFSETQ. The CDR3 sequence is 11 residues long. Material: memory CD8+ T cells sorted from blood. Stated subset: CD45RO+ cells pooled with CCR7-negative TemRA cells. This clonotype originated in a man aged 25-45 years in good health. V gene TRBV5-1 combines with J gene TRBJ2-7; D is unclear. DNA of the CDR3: TGCGCCAGCAGCCTCGACTACGAGCAGTACTTC. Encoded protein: CASSLDYEQYF.